Reported below is one TCR beta chain. This entry comes from a study of blood T cell repertoires in COVID-19. V gave up 3 bases and J gave up 0 bases, with 12 bases separating them. Germline CDR1 and CDR2: LNHDA and SQIVND (reference sequence). This CDR3 comprises 15 residues. Method: immunoSEQ multiplex PCR; TCRdb's copy keeps in-frame clones and lacks some. Of a few hundred thousand clones detected, about nine tenths appear once; the ten largest clones hold approximately 1%. The chain couples TRBV19 to TRBJ2-7, with D perhaps TRBD2 (6 bases). Source material: PBMCs or T cells enriched from blood (not recorded which). The receptor's source is a woman in her 30s who had been exposed to COVID-19. This chain's CDR3 is CASSILAASSYEQYF. As DNA, the CDR3 is TGTGCCAGTAGTATTTTAGCGGCCAGCTCCTACGAGCAGTACTTC.